These T cell receptor beta chains were read from a single sample in a study of type 1 and type 2 diabetes patients. TCRdb processed the multiplex PCR reads anew with MiXCR; each CDR3 protein has one entry. Here the sample spans more than 250,000 distinct CDR3 sequences, 45% to 60% being singletons. The sequenced material came from peripheral blood mononuclear cells (PBMCs). All receptors derive from a man aged 18 to 30 with type 2 diabetes. Both conserved end residues are part of each CDR3. A D gene is named only where the DNA matches it firmly. A clone size is listed for some rows: how often the clone was seen (once, few, many), or a class if it is expanded.

clone size,J gene,V gene,D gene,CDR3 DNA,CDR3 protein
-,TRBJ2-7,TRBV15,-,TGTGCCACCAGCAAACCAGAAACCTACGAGCAGTACTTC,CATSKPETYEQYF
-,TRBJ1-1,TRBV7-8,-,TGTGCCAGCAGCTTAGAGACAGTAAGTGCTGAAGCTTTCTTT,CASSLETVSAEAFF
-,TRBJ2-7,TRBV18,TRBD2,TGTGCCAGCTCACCACCGCGGGGGGGTCCCTACGAGCAGTACTTC,CASSPPRGGPYEQYF
-,TRBJ2-3,TRBV10-3,-,TGTGCCATCAGTGAGACGGACTCTCCAGATACGCAGTATTTT,CAISETDSPDTQYF
once,TRBJ1-2,TRBV27,-,TGTGCCAGCAGTTTTATCTCGGGGGGACGGATCTTC,CASSFISGGRIF
-,TRBJ1-5,TRBV25-1,-,TGTGCCAGCAGTGACAGGGACAATCAGCCCCAGCATTTT,CASSDRDNQPQHF
-,TRBJ2-3,TRBV7-8,-,TGTGCCAGCAGCTTAGGCCTCCAAGTAACAGATACGCAGTATTTT,CASSLGLQVTDTQYF
few,TRBJ2-5,TRBV7-8,-,TGTGCCAGCAGCTTGCGTATCCAAGAGACCCAGTACTTC,CASSLRIQETQYF
few,TRBJ2-7,TRBV2,TRBD1,TGTGCCAATGGCGGACAGGGAGTCCACGAGCAGTACTTC,CANGGQGVHEQYF
few,TRBJ2-2,TRBV30,-,TGTGCCTGGACGTGGGCCAGGACCTCGGGCACCGGGGAGCTGTTTTTT,CAWTWARTSGTGELFF
-,TRBJ2-7,TRBV7-6,TRBD2,TGTGCCAGCAGCTTAGTGGCGGGAGCCTACGAGCAGTACTTC,CASSLVAGAYEQYF
few,TRBJ2-2,TRBV24-1,-,TGTGCCACCAGTGATGCCGGGACACCGAACACCGGGGAGCTGTTTTTT,CATSDAGTPNTGELFF
once,TRBJ2-7,TRBV4-1,-,TGCGCCAGCAGCCAAGGTTCAGGCCTCCGGGACGGGCAGTACTTC,CASSQGSGLRDGQYF
-,TRBJ1-4,TRBV5-1,TRBD1,TGCGCCCGCCGGTTAGACAGGGACAATGAAAAACTGTTTTTT,CARRLDRDNEKLFF
-,TRBJ1-1,TRBV7-2,-,TGTGCCAGCTTACCTAACGCAGGGGCTGAAGCTTTCTTT,CASLPNAGAEAFF
-,TRBJ2-1,TRBV15,-,TGTGCCAGCAGTGTGGGGGGACGGTACAATGAGCAGTTCTTC,CASSVGGRYNEQFF
-,TRBJ2-5,TRBV28,TRBD1,TGTGCCAGCAGTTCACTATCCGGGACAGGGTACCAAGAGACCCAGTACTTC,CASSSLSGTGYQETQYF
many,TRBJ1-6,TRBV9,TRBD1,TGTGCCAGCAGCGTTTATTCAGGGGGCGATAATTCACCCCTCCACTTT,CASSVYSGGDNSPLHF
-,TRBJ2-5,TRBV7-2,TRBD2,TGTGCCAGCAGCACCGGGACTAGCGGGGGAGAGACCCAGTACTTC,CASSTGTSGGETQYF
-,TRBJ2-1,TRBV19,-,TGTGCCAGTAGTATGTCAAGCAGCTCCTACAATGAGCAGTTCTTC,CASSMSSSSYNEQFF
-,TRBJ2-2,TRBV24-1,-,TGTGCCACCAGTGATCATGGGAACACCGGGGAGCTGTTTTTT,CATSDHGNTGELFF
-,TRBJ2-2,TRBV6-1,TRBD2,TGTGCCAGCAGTGAGATAGCGGGAGTTTCGGGGGAGCTGTTTTTT,CASSEIAGVSGELFF
-,TRBJ1-1,TRBV6-1,-,TGTGCCAGCATGTGGAACACTGAAGCTTTCTTT,CASMWNTEAFF
-,TRBJ2-5,TRBV20-1,-,TGCAGTGCTAGGCGGCAGGAGGGACAAGAGACCCAGTACTTC,CSARRQEGQETQYF
-,TRBJ2-1,TRBV27,TRBD2,TGTGCCAGCAGTTCCAAAAGCGGGAGCTCCTACAATGAGCAGTTCTTC,CASSSKSGSSYNEQFF
-,TRBJ2-4,TRBV6-6,-,TGTGCCAGCCGGACAGTTCCGGACATTCAGTACTTC,CASRTVPDIQYF
-,TRBJ2-7,TRBV10-2,-,TGCGCCAGCAGTGAGTCGGTGAATATAGTTCCCTACGAGCAGTACTTC,CASSESVNIVPYEQYF
-,TRBJ1-5,TRBV7-9,TRBD1,TGTGCCAGCAGCCATCGGACAGGACGCAATCAGCCCCAGCATTTT,CASSHRTGRNQPQHF
-,TRBJ2-4,TRBV24-1,TRBD1,TGTGCCACCAGTGATGCAGGACAGGGAGGAAAAAACATTCAGTACTTC,CATSDAGQGGKNIQYF
-,TRBJ2-1,TRBV5-1,-,TGCGCCAGCAGCTTGGCCTCGGGTGAGCAGTTCTTC,CASSLASGEQFF
-,TRBJ1-5,TRBV20-1,-,TGCAGTGCTAGTCCCACCGGGACCTCAGGCAATCAGCCCCAGCATTTT,CSASPTGTSGNQPQHF
-,TRBJ2-1,TRBV6-5,TRBD1,TGTGCCAGCAGTTACTCGGGACAGTTGCATGAGCAGTTCTTC,CASSYSGQLHEQFF
-,TRBJ2-1,TRBV3-1,TRBD1,TGTGCCAGCAGCCTCAGGACAGGGGTAGGTAACAATGAGCAGTTCTTC,CASSLRTGVGNNEQFF
-,TRBJ2-1,TRBV11-1,-,TGTGCCAGCAGCCAAGTGAGGACCGGATACAATGAGCAGTTCTTC,CASSQVRTGYNEQFF
few,TRBJ2-3,TRBV7-9,TRBD1,TGTGCCAGCAGCCCTCCCGGGACAGGGCATGATACGCAGTATTTT,CASSPPGTGHDTQYF
-,TRBJ2-7,TRBV7-9,TRBD2,TGTGCCAGCAGTACGGACGCTAGCGGGGCCCTTATGTCGGACTTC,CASSTDASGALMSDF
-,TRBJ2-7,TRBV28,-,TGTGCCAGCAGTTTACCTACGGGGGTATACGAGCAGTACTTC,CASSLPTGVYEQYF
once,TRBJ2-7,TRBV6-5,-,TGTGCCAGCAAAGATACAGGGACGAGGGAGCAGTACTTC,CASKDTGTREQYF
few,TRBJ1-1,TRBV7-2,-,TGTGCCAGCAGCTTAAGCATCTCAGCTGAAGCTTTCTTT,CASSLSISAEAFF
-,TRBJ1-1,TRBV27,-,TGTGCCAGCTCCTGGGGGGGGGAGACTGAAGCTTTCTTT,CASSWGGETEAFF
few,TRBJ2-1,TRBV6-1,TRBD2,TGTGCCAGCAGTGGGACTAGCGAAGCCAATGAGCAGTTCTTC,CASSGTSEANEQFF
few,TRBJ2-5,TRBV20-1,-,TGCAGTGCTAGACCTACGCCGGGAAATAGGGTTGAGACCCAGTACTTC,CSARPTPGNRVETQYF
-,TRBJ2-7,TRBV15,-,TGTGCCACCAGCAGGGGGGACACCGAGCAGTACTTC,CATSRGDTEQYF
-,TRBJ1-4,TRBV12-3/TRBV12-4,TRBD1,TGTGCCAGCAGTCCGCTAAGACAGGGGGCAATGAGTGAAAAACTGTTTTTT,CASSPLRQGAMSEKLFF
few,TRBJ1-6,TRBV5-1,-,TGCGCCAGCAGCTCTCCCAGAGGGGAACTTTATTCACCCCTCCACTTT,CASSSPRGELYSPLHF
-,TRBJ2-7,TRBV20-1,TRBD1,TGCAGTGCTAGGACAGGGACAGGGATCCTCTACGAGCAGTACTTC,CSARTGTGILYEQYF
few,TRBJ1-4,TRBV27,-,TGTGCCAGCAGTAATGGGGGGAAACTGTTTTTT,CASSNGGKLFF
-,TRBJ2-1,TRBV6-2/TRBV6-3,-,TGTGCCAGTGGGACGGAGGGGAGCGCAATGGAGCAGTTCTTC,CASGTEGSAMEQFF
-,TRBJ1-2,TRBV2,-,TGTGCCACTAACGGGTACGCCTACGGCTACACCTTC,CATNGYAYGYTF
-,TRBJ2-7,TRBV6-1,-,TGTGCCAGCAACCCCGACAGATCCTACGAGCAGTACTTC,CASNPDRSYEQYF
few,TRBJ1-2,TRBV9,-,TGTGCCAGCAGCGTAATCGGGATGTGCTACACCTTC,CASSVIGMCYTF
-,TRBJ2-5,TRBV2,-,TGTGCCAGCAGCACTATCGCCGAAGCTGGAGAGACCCAGTACTTC,CASSTIAEAGETQYF
many,TRBJ1-1,TRBV15,-,TGTGCCACCAGCAGAGCGGGAGGGGACACTGAAGCTTTCTTT,CATSRAGGDTEAFF
-,TRBJ2-3,TRBV5-1,-,TGCGCCAGCAGCTTGGTGGTGGGCGGCACAGATACGCAGTATTTT,CASSLVVGGTDTQYF
-,TRBJ1-2,TRBV20-1,TRBD1,TGCAGTGCTAGCGACAGGGGGTACTATGGCTACACCTTC,CSASDRGYYGYTF
-,TRBJ1-1,TRBV12-3/TRBV12-4,-,TGTGCCAGCAGTTTGAGGAGTCCCACTGAAGCTTTCTTT,CASSLRSPTEAFF
-,TRBJ2-2,TRBV12-3/TRBV12-4,-,TGTGCCAGCAGTTTAGATGGGACGGCCAACACCGGGGAGCTGTTTTTT,CASSLDGTANTGELFF
-,TRBJ1-1,TRBV10-2,TRBD1,TGCGCCAGCAGTTACTCGAGGCCAGGGGGACGGAACACTGAAGCTTTCTTT,CASSYSRPGGRNTEAFF
-,TRBJ2-7,TRBV6-5,-,TGTGCCAGCAGTTATCTCCCCCTCAGCGCGTACGAGCAGTACTTC,CASSYLPLSAYEQYF
-,TRBJ2-7,TRBV12-3/TRBV12-4,-,TGTGCCAGCAGAGGGTATCAAGCCTACGAGCAGTACTTC,CASRGYQAYEQYF